The 7 T cell receptor beta chains given below trace back to one sample, sequenced in a study of blood T cell repertoires in COVID-19. Profiled with immunoSEQ multiplex PCR; TCRdb holds only in-frame clones, not every one. The data show 19,000 or so clones, 83% seen once. The source material was peripheral blood. Every receptor here comes from a human donor in a cohort sampled during active COVID-19.

This clone has just a few counts. The chain is built from TRBV1 and TRBJ2-7; whether TRBD2, the table's D call, matches the DNA was not checked. TRBV1 is given as a pseudogene. This CDR3 has 15 amino acids. In DNA, the CDR3 is TGCACCAGCAGCCAAGTCCGGCTAGCGGGGATCGAGCAGTACTTC. Protein: CTSSQVRLAGIEQYF.

The chain joins TRBV5-4 to TRBJ1-5; D might be TRBD1 (5 bases). V was trimmed by 3 bases and J by 4 bases, leaving 8 bases between them. Germline CDR1 SGHNT, CDR2 YYREEE (reference sequence). The CDR3 length is 13 residues. In DNA form, the CDR3 reads TGTGCCAGCAGCTCGGCAGGGAATCAGCCCCAGCATTTT. This sequence encodes CASSSAGNQPQHF.

For the CDR3, the DNA is TGCGCCAGCAGCCCAGGGGACACCTACGAGCAGTACTTC. This gives the protein CASSPGDTYEQYF. The chain joins TRBV5-1 to TRBJ2-7; D possibly corresponds to TRBD1 (6 bases). Trimming pared 4 bases from V and 2 bases from J, leaving 10 bases between. This CDR3 comprises 13 residues. CDR1 SGHRS and CDR2 YFSETQ come from the germline V gene.

This clone has only a few counts. The V call is TRBV6-5, the J call TRBJ2-1; D call uncertain. V was shortened by 4 bases and J by 9 bases, with 7 bases between the two germline ends. Germline V gene data show CDR1 as MNHEY and CDR2 as SVGAGI. CDR3 length: 11 residues. CDR3 loop: CASSSLGEQFF. CDR3 coding DNA: TGTGCCAGCAGTTCCCTCGGTGAGCAGTTCTTC.

This clone turned up a few times. The rearrangement links TRBV6-6 to TRBJ2-7, with 12 positions matching TRBD1. V lost 1 base to trimming and J lost 5 bases; unmatched junction nucleotides: 3. Germline CDR1 reads MNHNY; CDR2 reads SVGAGI (reference sequence). This CDR3 has 15 residues. The CDR3 DNA reads as TGTGCCAGCAGTTACTTGGGACAGGGGGCCCACGAGCAGTACTTC. It specifies CASSYLGQGAHEQYF.

The V gene is TRBV30, the J gene TRBJ1-4; D is uncertain. The CDR3 has 11 amino acids. V was shortened by 4 bases and J by 4 bases, with 4 bases between the two germline ends. Germline assignment: CDR1 GTSNPN and CDR2 SVGIG (reference sequence). The CDR3 is CAWTINEKLFF. The DNA for the CDR3 is TGTGCCTGGACCATTAATGAAAAACTGTTTTTT.

This chain links TRBV6-6 with TRBJ2-3, with D possibly matching TRBD2 (5 bases). Trimming stripped 0 bases from V and 2 bases from J, with 12 bases between. The CDR3 extends over 16 amino acids. Germline CDR1 and CDR2: MNHNY and SVGAGI (reference sequence). The CDR3 DNA follows: TGTGCCAGCAGTTACTCGACGGGGTTCTTCACAGATACGCAGTATTTT. Translation: CASSYSTGFFTDTQYF.